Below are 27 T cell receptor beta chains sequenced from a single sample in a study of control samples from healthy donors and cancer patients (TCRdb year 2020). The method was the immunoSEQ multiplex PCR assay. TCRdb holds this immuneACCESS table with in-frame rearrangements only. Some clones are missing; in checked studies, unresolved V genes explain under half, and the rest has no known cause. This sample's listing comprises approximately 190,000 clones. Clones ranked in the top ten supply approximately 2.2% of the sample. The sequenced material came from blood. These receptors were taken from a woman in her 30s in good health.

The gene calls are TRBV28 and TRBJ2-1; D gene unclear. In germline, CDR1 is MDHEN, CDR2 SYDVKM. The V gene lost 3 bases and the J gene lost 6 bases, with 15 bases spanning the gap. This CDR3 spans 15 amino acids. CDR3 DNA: TGTGCCAGCAGTTTTCAGGCGGAAATTGGCAATGAGCAGTTCTTC. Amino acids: CASSFQAEIGNEQFF.

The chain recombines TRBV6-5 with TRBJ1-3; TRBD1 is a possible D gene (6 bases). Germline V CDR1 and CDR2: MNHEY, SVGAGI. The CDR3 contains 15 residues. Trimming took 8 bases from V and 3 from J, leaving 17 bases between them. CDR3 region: CASRLTGSGGNTIYF. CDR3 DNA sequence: TGTGCCAGCCGCCTTACAGGGTCCGGTGGAAACACCATATATTTT.

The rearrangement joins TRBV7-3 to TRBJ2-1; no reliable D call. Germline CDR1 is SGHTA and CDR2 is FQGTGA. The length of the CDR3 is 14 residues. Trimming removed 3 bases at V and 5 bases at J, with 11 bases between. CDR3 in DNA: TGTGCCAGCAGCTTGGGTAGTTTAGACAATGAGCAGTTCTTC. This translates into CASSLGSLDNEQFF.

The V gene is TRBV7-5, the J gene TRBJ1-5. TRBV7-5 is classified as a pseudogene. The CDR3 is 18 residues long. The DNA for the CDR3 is TGTGCCAGAAGCCGTACTCTCGGACGGGGAGATAGCAATCAGCCCCAGCATTTT. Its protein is CARSRTLGRGDSNQPQHF.

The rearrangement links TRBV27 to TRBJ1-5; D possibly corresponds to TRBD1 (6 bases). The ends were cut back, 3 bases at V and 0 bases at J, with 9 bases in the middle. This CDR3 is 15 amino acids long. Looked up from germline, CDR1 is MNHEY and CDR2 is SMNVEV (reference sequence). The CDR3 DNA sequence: TGTGCCAGCAGTTTGGGGGGGCATAGCAATCAGCCCCAGCATTTT. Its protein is CASSLGGHSNQPQHF.

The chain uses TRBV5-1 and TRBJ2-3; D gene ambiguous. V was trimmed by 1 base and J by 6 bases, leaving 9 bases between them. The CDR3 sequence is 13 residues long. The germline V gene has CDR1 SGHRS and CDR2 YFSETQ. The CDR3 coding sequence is TGCGCCAGCAGCTTGCGAATAGCCGATACGCAGTATTTT. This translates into CASSLRIADTQYF.

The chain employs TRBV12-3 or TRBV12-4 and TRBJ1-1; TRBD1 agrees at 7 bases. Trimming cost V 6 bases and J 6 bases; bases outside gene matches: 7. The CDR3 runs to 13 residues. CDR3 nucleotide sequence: TGTGCCAGCAGCCCCGGGACAGACGCTGAAGCTTTCTTT. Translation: CASSPGTDAEAFF.

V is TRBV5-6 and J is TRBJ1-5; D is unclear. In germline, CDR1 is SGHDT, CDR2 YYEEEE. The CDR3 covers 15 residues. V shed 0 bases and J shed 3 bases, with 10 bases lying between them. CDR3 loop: CASSLGQLDNQPQHF. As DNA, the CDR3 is TGTGCCAGCAGCTTGGGGCAGCTAGACAATCAGCCCCAGCATTTT.

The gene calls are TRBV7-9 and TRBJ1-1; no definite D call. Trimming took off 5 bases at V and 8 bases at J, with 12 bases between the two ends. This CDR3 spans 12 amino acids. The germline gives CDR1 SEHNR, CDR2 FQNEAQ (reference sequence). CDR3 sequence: CASSLGGVEAFF. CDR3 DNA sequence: TGTGCCAGCAGCCTCGGCGGCGTAGAAGCTTTCTTT. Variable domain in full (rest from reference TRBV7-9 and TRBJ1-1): DTGVSQNPRHKITKRGQNVTFRCDPISEHNRLYWYRQTLGQGPEFLTYFQNEAQLEKSRLLSDRFSAERPKGSFSTLEIQRTEQGDSAMYLCASSLGGVEAFFGQGTRLTVV.

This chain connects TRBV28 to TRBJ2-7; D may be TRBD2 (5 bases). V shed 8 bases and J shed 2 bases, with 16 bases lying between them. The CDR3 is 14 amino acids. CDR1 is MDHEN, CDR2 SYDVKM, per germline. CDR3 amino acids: CASRLAIKTYEQYF. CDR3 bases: TGTGCCAGCCGTCTAGCAATTAAGACCTACGAGCAGTACTTC.

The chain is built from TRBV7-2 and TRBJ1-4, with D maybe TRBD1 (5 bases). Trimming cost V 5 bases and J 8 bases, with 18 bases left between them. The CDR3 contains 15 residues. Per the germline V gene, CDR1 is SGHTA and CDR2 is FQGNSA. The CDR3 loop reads CASSPIGTAGEKLFF. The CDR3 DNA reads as TGTGCCAGCAGCCCAATCGGGACGGCCGGGGAAAAACTGTTTTTT.

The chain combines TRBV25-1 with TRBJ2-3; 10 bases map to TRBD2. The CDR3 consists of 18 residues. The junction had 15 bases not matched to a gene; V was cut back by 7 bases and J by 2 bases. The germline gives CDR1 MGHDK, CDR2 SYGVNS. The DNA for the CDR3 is TGTGCCAGCACCGCCAGGACCCCCCTAGCGGGGGTCACAGATACGCAGTATTTT. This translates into CASTARTPLAGVTDTQYF.

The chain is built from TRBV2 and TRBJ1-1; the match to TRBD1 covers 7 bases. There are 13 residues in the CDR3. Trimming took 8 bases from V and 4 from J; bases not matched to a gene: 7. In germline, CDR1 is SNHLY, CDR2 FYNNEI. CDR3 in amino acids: CASDTGVTTEAFF. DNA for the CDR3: TGTGCCAGCGACACAGGGGTGACCACTGAAGCTTTCTTT. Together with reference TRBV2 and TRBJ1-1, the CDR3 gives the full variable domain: EPEVTQTPSHQVTQMGQEVILRCVPISNHLYFYWYRQILGQKVEFLVSFYNNEISEKSEIFDDQFSVERPDGSNFTLKIRSTKLEDSAMYFCASDTGVTTEAFFGQGTRLTVV.

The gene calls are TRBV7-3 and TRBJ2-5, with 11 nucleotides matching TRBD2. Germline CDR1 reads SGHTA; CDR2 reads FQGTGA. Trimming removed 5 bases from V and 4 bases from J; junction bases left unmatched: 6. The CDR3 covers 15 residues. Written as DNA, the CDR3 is TGTGCCAGCAGCATTTCTAGCGGGGGGTTAGAGACCCAGTACTTC. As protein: CASSISSGGLETQYF.

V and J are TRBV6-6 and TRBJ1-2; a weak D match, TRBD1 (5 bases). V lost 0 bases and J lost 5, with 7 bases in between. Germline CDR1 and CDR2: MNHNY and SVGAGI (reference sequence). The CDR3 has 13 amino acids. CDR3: CASSYSDRYGYTF. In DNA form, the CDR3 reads TGTGCCAGCAGTTACTCCGACAGATATGGCTACACCTTC.

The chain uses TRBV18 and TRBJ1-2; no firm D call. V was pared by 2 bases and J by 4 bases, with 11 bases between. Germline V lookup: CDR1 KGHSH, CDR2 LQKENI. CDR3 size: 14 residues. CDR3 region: CASSPGSGSYGYTF. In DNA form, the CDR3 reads TGTGCCAGCTCACCAGGCTCAGGCAGCTATGGCTACACCTTC.

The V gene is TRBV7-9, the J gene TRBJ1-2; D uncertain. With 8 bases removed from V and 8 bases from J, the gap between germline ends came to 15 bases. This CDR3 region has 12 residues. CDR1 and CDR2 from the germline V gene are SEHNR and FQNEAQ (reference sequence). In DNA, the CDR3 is TGTGCCAGCTTGGACCTGGGAGGAGGCTACACCTTC. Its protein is CASLDLGGGYTF.

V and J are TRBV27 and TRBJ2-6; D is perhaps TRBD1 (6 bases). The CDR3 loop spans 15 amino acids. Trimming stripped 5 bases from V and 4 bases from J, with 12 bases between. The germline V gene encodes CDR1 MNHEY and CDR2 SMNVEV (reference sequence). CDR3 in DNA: TGTGCCAGCAGTCCAGGGGCTTCCGGGGCCAACGTCCTGACTTTC. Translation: CASSPGASGANVLTF.

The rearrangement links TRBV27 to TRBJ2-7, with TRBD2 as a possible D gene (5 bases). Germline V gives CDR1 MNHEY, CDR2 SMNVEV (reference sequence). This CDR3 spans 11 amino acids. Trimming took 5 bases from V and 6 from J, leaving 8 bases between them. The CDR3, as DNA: TGTGCCAGCAGTAAAGGAGGCGAGCAGTACTTC. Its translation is CASSKGGEQYF.

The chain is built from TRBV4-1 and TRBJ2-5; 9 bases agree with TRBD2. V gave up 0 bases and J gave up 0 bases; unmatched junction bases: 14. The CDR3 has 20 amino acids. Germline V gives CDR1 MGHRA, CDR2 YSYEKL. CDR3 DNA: TGCGCCAGCAGCCAAGACCAAGGTAGCGGGGGCCCTTGGTACCAAGAGACCCAGTACTTC. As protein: CASSQDQGSGGPWYQETQYF.

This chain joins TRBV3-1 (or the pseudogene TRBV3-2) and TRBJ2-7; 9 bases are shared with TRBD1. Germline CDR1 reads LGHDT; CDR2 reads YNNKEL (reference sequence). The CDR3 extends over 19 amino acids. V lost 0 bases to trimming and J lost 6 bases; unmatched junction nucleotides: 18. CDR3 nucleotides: TGTGCCAGCAGCCAAGATCTCTGGTCTTTCGGGACAGGGAGGGTCGAGCAGTACTTC. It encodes CASSQDLWSFGTGRVEQYF.

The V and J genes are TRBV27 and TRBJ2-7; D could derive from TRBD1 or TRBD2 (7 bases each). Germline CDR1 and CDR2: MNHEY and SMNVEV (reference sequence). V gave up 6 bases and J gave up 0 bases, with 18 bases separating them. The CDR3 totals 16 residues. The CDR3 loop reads CASSSGQGGNSYEQYF. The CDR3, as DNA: TGTGCCAGCAGCTCTGGTCAGGGGGGGAACTCCTACGAGCAGTACTTC.

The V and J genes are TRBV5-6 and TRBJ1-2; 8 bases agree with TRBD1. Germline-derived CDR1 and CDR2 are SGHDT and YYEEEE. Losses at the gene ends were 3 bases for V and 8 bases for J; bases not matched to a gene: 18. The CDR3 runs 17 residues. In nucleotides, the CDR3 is TGTGCCAGCAGCTCCCTAGACTCTAGGACAGGGCGGGAAGGCTACACCTTC. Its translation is CASSSLDSRTGREGYTF. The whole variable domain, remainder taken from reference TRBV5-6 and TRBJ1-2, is DAGVTQSPTHLIKTRGQQVTLRCSPKSGHDTVSWYQQALGQGPQFIFQYYEEEERQRGNFPDRFSGHQFPNYSSELNVNALLLGDSALYLCASSSLDSRTGREGYTFGSGTRLTVV.

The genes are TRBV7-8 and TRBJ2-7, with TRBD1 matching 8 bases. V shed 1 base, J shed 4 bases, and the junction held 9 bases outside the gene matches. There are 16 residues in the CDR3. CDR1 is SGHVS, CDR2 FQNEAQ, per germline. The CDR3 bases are TGTGCCAGCAGCTTAGACACAGGGGGGCCCCCTTACGAGCAGTACTTC. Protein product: CASSLDTGGPPYEQYF. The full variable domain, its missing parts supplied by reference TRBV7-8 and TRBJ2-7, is GAGVSQSPRYKVAKRGQDVALRCDPISGHVSLFWYQQALGQGPEFLTYFQNEAQLDKSGLPSDRFFAERPEGSVSTLKIQRTQQEDSAVYLCASSLDTGGPPYEQYFGPGTRLTVT.

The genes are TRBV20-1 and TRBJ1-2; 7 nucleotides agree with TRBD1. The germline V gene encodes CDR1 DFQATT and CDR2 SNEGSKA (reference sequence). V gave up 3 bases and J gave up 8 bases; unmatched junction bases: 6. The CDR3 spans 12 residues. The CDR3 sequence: CSASMTGQGYTF. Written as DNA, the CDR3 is TGCAGTGCTAGTATGACAGGGCAAGGCTACACCTTC.

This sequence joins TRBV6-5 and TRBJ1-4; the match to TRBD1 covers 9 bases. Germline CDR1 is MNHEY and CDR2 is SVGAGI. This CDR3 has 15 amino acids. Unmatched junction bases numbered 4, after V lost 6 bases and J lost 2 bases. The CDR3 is CASRDRGGTNEKLFF. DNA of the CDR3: TGTGCCAGCAGGGACAGGGGTGGCACTAATGAAAAACTGTTTTTT.

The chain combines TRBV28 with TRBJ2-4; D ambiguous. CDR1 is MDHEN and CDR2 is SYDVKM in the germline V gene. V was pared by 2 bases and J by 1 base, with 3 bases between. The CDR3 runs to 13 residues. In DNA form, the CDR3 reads TGTGCCAGCAGTTTAGGGGCCAAAAACATTCAGTACTTC. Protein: CASSLGAKNIQYF.